The entry that follows covers one TCR beta chain sequence. The antigen remains undetermined. It was at deep level that the assay was run. Clones were sequenced by immunoSEQ multiplex PCR, and TCRdb holds only the in-frame ones, with some missing. The repertoire holds over 750,000 clones, with 90% to 98% as singletons. Naive-designated CD8 cells lacked CD45RO, were positively enriched for CCR7, and omitted terminally differentiated effector memory CD45RA+ cells. Adult Caucasians living in Nashville, Tennessee made up all of the donors. The record originates from a study of shared clonotypes between healthy human individuals. Study-wide points: When compared with the clonotypes that were shared by all four sorted-subset donors, the non-shared clonotypes turned out to have lower generation probabilities.

V lost 3 bases and J lost 3, with 18 bases in between. Germline-derived CDR1 and CDR2 are SGHAT and FQNNGV. The CDR3 is 16 amino acids. The origin of this receptor is a man aged 25 to 45 in good health. What was sequenced was naive CD8+ T cells sorted from blood. The chain links TRBV11-2 to TRBJ2-7, with D possibly being TRBD1 or TRBD2 (5 bases each). CDR3 DNA sequence: TGTGCCAGCAGCTTGGGGGACCCAACCCCTATCTACGAGCAGTACTTC. It codes for CASSLGDPTPIYEQYF.